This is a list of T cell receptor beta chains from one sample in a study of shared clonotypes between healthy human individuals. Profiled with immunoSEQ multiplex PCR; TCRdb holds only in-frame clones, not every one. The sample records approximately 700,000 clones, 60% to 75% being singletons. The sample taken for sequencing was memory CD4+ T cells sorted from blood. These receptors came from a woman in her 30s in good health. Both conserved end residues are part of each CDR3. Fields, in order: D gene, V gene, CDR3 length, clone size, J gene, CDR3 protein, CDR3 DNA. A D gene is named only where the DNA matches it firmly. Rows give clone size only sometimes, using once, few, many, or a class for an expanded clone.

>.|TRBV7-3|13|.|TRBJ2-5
CASSSPPKETQYF
TGTGCCAGCAGCTCTCCACCCAAAGAGACCCAGTACTTC
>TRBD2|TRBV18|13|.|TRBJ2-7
CASSPRGSYEQYF
TGTGCCAGCTCACCACGCGGGAGCTACGAGCAGTACTTC
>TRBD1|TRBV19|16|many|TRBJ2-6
CASSRQGHSGANVLTF
TGTGCCAGTAGCCGACAGGGCCACTCTGGGGCCAACGTCCTGACTTTC
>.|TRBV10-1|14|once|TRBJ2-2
CASSVQLNTGELFF
TGCGCCAGCAGTGTACAGCTCAACACCGGGGAGCTGTTTTTT
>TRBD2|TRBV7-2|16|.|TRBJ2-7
CASSRQGREGHHEQYF
TGTGCCAGCAGCCGGCAGGGGCGGGAGGGCCATCACGAGCAGTACTTC
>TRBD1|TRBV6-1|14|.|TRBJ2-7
CASSAKRDSYEQYF
TGTGCCAGCAGTGCAAAACGGGACAGCTACGAGCAGTACTTC
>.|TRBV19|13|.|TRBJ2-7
CASSRAGSYEQYF
TGTGCCAGTAGTCGGGCGGGCTCCTACGAGCAGTACTTC
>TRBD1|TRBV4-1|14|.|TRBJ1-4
CASSQLQGEEKLFF
TGCGCCAGCAGCCAATTACAGGGGGAGGAAAAACTGTTTTTT
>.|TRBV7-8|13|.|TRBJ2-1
CASNSRGKDEQFF
TGTGCCAGCAACTCTAGGGGGAAGGATGAGCAGTTCTTC
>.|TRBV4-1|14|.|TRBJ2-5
CASSQVGTPETQYF
TGCGCCAGCAGCCAAGTAGGTACGCCAGAAACCCAGTACTTC
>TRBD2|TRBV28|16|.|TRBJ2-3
CASSFSATSGRDTQYF
TGTGCCAGCAGTTTTTCTGCGACTAGCGGGAGAGATACGCAGTATTTT
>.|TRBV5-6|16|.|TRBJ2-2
CASSLGASFNTGELFF
TGTGCCAGCAGCTTGGGTGCCTCATTTAACACCGGGGAGCTGTTTTTT
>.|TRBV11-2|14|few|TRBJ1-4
CASSSTGRGEKLFF
TGTGCCAGCAGCTCAACTGGGAGGGGGGAAAAACTGTTTTTT
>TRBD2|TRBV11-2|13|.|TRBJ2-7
CASSLDSGREQYF
TGTGCCAGCAGCTTAGACTCCGGGAGGGAGCAGTACTTC
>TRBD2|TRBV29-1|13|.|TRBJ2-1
CSVEDSSGSEQFF
TGCAGCGTTGAAGACTCTAGCGGGAGTGAGCAGTTCTTC
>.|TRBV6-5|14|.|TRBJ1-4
CASSRQGFNEKLFF
TGTGCCAGCAGTCGTCAGGGGTTCAATGAAAAACTGTTTTTT
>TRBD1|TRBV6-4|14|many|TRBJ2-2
CASSPGTGAGELFF
TGTGCCAGCAGCCCTGGGACAGGGGCCGGGGAGCTGTTTTTT
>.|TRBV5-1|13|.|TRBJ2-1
CASSLAVGRTQFF
TGCGCCAGCAGCTTGGCCGTCGGCAGGACGCAGTTCTTC
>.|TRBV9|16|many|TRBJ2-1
CASSPRSVIGGNEQFF
TGTGCCAGCAGCCCTCGAAGTGTAATTGGGGGCAATGAGCAGTTCTTC
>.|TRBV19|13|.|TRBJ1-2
CASSMAVSYGYTF
TGTGCCAGTAGTATGGCAGTAAGCTATGGCTACACCTTC
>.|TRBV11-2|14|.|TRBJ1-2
CASSLVDRGYGYTF
TGTGCCAGCAGCTTAGTGGATCGGGGCTATGGCTACACCTTC
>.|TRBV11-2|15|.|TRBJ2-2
CASSQMGGTAGELFF
TGTGCCAGCAGCCAGATGGGCGGGACTGCCGGGGAGCTGTTTTTT
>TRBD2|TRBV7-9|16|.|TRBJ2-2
CASLMSLAGAAGELFF
TGTGCCAGCCTCATGAGTCTAGCGGGAGCGGCCGGGGAGCTGTTTTTT
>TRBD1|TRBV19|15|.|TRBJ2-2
CASSTTGGNTGELFF
TGTGCCAGTAGTACTACAGGGGGGAACACCGGGGAGCTGTTTTTT
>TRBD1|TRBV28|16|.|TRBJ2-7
CASRPGRDRVILQQYF
TGTGCCAGCAGGCCTGGGAGGGACAGGGTTATTTTACAGCAGTACTTC
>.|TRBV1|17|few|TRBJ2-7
CTSSQDRPRLSSYEQYF
TGCACCAGCAGCCAAGATCGCCCGCGCCTCAGCTCCTACGAGCAGTACTTC
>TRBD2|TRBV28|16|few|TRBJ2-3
CASLRRGTTSTDTQYF
TGTGCCAGCCTAAGGCGGGGGACTACTAGCACAGATACGCAGTATTTT
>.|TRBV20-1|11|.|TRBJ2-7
CSARDHREQYF
TGCAGTGCTAGAGATCATCGGGAGCAGTACTTC
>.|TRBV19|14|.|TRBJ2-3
CASSITGVADTQYF
TGTGCCAGTAGTATTACGGGGGTGGCAGATACGCAGTATTTT
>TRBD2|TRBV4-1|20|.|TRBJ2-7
CASSWAGLAGGPADDYEQYF
TGCGCCAGCAGCTGGGCTGGGCTAGCGGGAGGGCCAGCGGACGACTACGAGCAGTACTTC
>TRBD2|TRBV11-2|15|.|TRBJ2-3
CASRYTGLGSDTQYF
TGTGCCAGCAGGTACACCGGACTAGGTTCAGATACGCAGTATTTT
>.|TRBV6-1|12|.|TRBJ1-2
CASSVPGDGYTF
TGTGCCAGCAGTGTGCCGGGGGATGGCTACACCTTC
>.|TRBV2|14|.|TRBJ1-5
CASSGVFGNQPQHF
TGTGCCAGCAGTGGGGTCTTCGGCAATCAGCCCCAGCATTTT
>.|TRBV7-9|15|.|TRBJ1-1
CASRAPGRQNTEAFF
TGTGCCAGCAGGGCTCCGGGACGGCAGAACACTGAAGCTTTCTTT
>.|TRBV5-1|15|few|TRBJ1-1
CASSYTGTSGTEAFF
TGCGCCAGCAGCTACACAGGGACGAGTGGCACTGAAGCTTTCTTT
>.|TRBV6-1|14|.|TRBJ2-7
CASTPARSTYEQYF
TGTGCCAGCACCCCGGCCCGGAGTACCTACGAGCAGTACTTC
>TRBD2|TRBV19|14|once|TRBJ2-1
CASRWTSGIGEQFF
TGTGCCAGTAGGTGGACTAGCGGGATCGGTGAGCAGTTCTTC
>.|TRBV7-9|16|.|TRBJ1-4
CASSRWTDATNEKLFF
TGTGCCAGCAGCCGATGGACAGACGCAACTAATGAAAAACTGTTTTTT
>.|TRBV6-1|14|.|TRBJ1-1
CASPLPGALSEAFF
TGTGCCAGCCCCCTGCCGGGGGCGCTTTCTGAAGCTTTCTTT
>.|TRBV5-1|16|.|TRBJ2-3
CASSSGHFVGTDTQYF
TGCGCCAGCAGCTCTGGACATTTCGTTGGCACAGATACGCAGTATTTT
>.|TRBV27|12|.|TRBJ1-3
CATRSSGNTIYF
TGTGCCACCCGGAGCTCTGGAAACACCATATATTTT
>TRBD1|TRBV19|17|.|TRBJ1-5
CASSPRDRGLRNQPQHF
TGTGCCAGTAGTCCACGGGACAGGGGGCTTCGCAATCAGCCCCAGCATTTT
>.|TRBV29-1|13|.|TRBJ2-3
CSVAGASTDTQYF
TGCAGCGTTGCAGGGGCCAGCACAGATACGCAGTATTTT
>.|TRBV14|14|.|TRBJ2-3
CASSQVAVTDTQYF
TGTGCCAGCAGCCAAGTAGCGGTCACAGATACGCAGTATTTT
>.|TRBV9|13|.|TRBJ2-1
CASSEAFGTQQFF
TGTGCCAGCAGCGAGGCCTTCGGGACCCAGCAGTTCTTC
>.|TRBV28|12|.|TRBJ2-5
CASSLRGLSPHF
TGTGCCAGCAGTCTCCGAGGACTTAGTCCCCACTTC
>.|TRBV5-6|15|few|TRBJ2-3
CASSLAIVGLDTQYF
TGTGCCAGCAGCTTGGCCATCGTTGGGTTAGATACGCAGTATTTT
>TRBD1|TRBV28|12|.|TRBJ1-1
CASVRQGVTAFF
TGTGCCAGCGTTCGACAGGGGGTGACTGCTTTCTTT
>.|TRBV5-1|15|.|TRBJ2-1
CASSSLEGSYNEQFF
TGCGCCAGCAGCTCGTTAGAGGGATCCTACAATGAGCAGTTCTTC
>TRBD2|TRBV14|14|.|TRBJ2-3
CASKGLAGEGTQYF
TGTGCCAGCAAGGGACTAGCGGGAGAAGGTACGCAGTATTTT
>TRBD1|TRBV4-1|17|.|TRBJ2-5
CASSQVMGQGAQETQYF
TGCGCCAGCAGCCAAGTCATGGGACAGGGGGCGCAGGAGACCCAGTACTTC
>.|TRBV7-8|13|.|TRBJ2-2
CASSLQVTGELFF
TGTGCCAGCAGCTTGCAGGTTACCGGGGAGCTGTTTTTT
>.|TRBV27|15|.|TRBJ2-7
CASSLEWGGSYEQYF
TGTGCCAGCAGTTTAGAGTGGGGAGGCAGCTACGAGCAGTACTTC
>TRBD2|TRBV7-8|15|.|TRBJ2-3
CASSSKGLATDTQYF
TGTGCCAGCAGCTCTAAAGGACTAGCGACAGATACGCAGTATTTT
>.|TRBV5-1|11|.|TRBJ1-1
CASSLGPEAFF
TGCGCCAGCAGCTTGGGTCCTGAAGCTTTCTTT
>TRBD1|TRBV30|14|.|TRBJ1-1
CASGRQGAGTEAFF
TGTGCCTCGGGCCGACAGGGGGCAGGCACTGAAGCTTTCTTT
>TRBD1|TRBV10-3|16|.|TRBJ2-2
CAISEIGTGVTGELFF
TGTGCCATCAGTGAGATCGGGACAGGGGTCACCGGGGAGCTGTTTTTT
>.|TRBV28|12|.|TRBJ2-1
CASRSDSFSQFF
TGTGCCAGCAGATCCGACAGTTTTTCGCAGTTCTTC
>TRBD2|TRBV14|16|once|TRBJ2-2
CASSQSSGRYGGELFF
TGTGCCAGCAGCCAATCTAGCGGGAGGTATGGCGGGGAGCTGTTTTTT